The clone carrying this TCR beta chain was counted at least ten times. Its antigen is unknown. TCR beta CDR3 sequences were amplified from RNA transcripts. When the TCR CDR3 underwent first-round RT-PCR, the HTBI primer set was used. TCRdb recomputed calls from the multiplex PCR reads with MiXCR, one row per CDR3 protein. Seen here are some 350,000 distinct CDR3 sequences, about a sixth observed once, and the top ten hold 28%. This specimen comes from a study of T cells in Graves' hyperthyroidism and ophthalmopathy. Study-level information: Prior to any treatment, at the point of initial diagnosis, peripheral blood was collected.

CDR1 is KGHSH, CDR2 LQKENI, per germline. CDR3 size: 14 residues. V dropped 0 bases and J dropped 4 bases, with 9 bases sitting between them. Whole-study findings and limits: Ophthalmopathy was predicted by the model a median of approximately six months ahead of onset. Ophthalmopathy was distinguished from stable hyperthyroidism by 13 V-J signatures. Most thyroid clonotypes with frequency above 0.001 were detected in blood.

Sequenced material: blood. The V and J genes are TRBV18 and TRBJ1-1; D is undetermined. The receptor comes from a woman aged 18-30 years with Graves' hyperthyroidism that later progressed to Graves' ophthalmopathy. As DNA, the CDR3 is TGTGCCAGCTCACCACCCTCAACATCCACTGAAGCTTTCTTT. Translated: CASSPPSTSTEAFF.